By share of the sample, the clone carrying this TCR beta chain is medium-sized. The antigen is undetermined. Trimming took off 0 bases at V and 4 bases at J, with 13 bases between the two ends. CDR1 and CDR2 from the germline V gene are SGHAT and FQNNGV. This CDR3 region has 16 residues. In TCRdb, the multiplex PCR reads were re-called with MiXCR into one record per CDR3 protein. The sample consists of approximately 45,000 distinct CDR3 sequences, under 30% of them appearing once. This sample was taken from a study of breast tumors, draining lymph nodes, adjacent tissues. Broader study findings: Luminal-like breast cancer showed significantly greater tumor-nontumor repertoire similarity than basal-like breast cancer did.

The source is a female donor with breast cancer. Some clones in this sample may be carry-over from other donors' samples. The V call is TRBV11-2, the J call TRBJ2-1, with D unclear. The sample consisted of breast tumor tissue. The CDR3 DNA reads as TGTGCCAGCAGCTTAGAGACCGAAGGGTTTTACAATGAGCAGTTCTTC. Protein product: CASSLETEGFYNEQFF. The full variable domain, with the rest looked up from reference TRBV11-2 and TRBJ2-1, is EAGVAQSPRYKIIEKRQSVAFWCNPISGHATLYWYQQILGQGPKLLIQFQNNGVVDDSQLPKDRFSAERLKGVDSTLKIQPAKLEDSAVYLCASSLETEGFYNEQFFGPGTRLTVL.